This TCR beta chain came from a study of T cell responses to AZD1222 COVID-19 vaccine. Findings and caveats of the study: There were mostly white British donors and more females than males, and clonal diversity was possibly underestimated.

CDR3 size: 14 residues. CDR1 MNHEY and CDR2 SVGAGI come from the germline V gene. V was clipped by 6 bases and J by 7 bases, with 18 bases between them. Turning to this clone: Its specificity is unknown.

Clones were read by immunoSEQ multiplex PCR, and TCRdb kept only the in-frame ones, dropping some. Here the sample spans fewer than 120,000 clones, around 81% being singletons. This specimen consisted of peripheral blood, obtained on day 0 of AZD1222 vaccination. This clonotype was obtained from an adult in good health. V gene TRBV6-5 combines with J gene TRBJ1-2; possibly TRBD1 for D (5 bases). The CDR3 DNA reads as TGTGCCAGCAGGTATAAGACCGGGACGGCTGGCTACACCTTC. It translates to CASRYKTGTAGYTF.